This T cell receptor (beta chain) stems from a study of control samples from healthy donors and cancer patients. In germline, CDR1 is MNHNY, CDR2 SVGAGI (reference sequence). The CDR3 has 15 residues. V was pared by 0 bases and J by 9 bases, with 10 bases of the junction left unmatched. This clone came up many times. Sequencing used immunoSEQ multiplex PCR; TCRdb keeps in-frame clones, though not all of them. The sample has tens of thousands of clones, about 81% seen once. This clonotype was sampled from a man between 65 and 85 years old with lung cancer. The chain links TRBV6-6 to TRBJ2-7, with TRBD2 identical over 8 bases. The sample was PBMCs. CDR3 sequence: CASSYSRGGTDMQYF. CDR3 nucleotides: TGTGCCAGCAGTTACTCTCGGGGGGGAACCGACATGCAGTACTTC.